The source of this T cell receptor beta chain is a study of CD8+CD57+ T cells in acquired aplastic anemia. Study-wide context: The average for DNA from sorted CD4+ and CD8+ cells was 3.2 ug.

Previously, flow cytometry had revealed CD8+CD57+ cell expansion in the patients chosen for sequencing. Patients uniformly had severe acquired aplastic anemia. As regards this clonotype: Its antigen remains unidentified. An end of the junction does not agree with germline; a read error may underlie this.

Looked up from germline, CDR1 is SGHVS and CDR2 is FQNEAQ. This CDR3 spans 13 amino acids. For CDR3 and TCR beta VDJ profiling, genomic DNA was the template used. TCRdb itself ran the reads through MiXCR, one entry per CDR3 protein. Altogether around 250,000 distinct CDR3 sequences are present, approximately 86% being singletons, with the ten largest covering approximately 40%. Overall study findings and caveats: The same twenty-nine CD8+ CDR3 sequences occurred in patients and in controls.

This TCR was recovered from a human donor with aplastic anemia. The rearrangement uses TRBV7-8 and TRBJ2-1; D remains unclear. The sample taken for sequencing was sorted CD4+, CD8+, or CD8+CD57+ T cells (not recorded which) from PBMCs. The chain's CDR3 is CASSLKVRNEPHF. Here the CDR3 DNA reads TGTGCCAGCAGCCTGAAGGTGCGCAATGAGCCGCACTTC.